This record concerns one T cell receptor beta chain sequence. The data originate from a study of technical replicates of blood from a few donors. Libraries were prepared by immunoSEQ multiplex PCR; TCRdb keeps only in-frame clonotypes and omits some of them. The profile shows more than 55,000 clones, roughly 92% of them singletons. The V end was cut by 3 bases, the J end by 4 bases, with 23 bases between. The CDR3 sequence is 18 residues long. CDR1 is SGHRS, CDR2 YFSETQ, per germline. Sequenced sample: T cells isolated from PBMCs. The rearrangement joins TRBV5-1 to TRBJ2-1; D perhaps matches TRBD1 (6 bases). This receptor was taken from a human donor in good health. In DNA form, the CDR3 reads TGCGCCAGCAGCTCTACAGGGTTTAACGGAGATAGGTACAATGAGCAGTTCTTC. Translation: CASSSTGFNGDRYNEQFF.